The clone carrying this T cell receptor beta chain turned up a few times. The antigen is unknown. The entry originates in a study of T-cell memory formation after mild COVID-19. Across the study: Clustering of TCRs was largely donor specific.

The length of the CDR3 is 13 residues. V gave up 3 bases and J gave up 2 bases, with 7 bases separating them. Germline V lookup: CDR1 KGHSH, CDR2 LQKENI. 5'RACE, which relied on constant-segment primers, yielded TCR alpha and TCR beta cDNA libraries carrying sample barcodes and UMIs. TCRdb reprocessed the 5' RACE reads with MiXCR, giving one entry per CDR3 protein. The table includes tens of thousands of distinct CDR3 sequences, around 6.6% detected once. The study's findings and limits: SARS-CoV-2 specificity of second-wave clones peaking day 37 was unconfirmed.

The rearrangement uses TRBV18 and TRBJ2-5; unclear D gene. The sequence was obtained from an adult who had mild COVID-19 (a few samples of this study predate the infection). Cell type and time point are not known. Sample: PBMCs or a T cell subset sorted from them (not recorded which). The DNA of the CDR3 is TGTGCCAGCTCACCGACTCAACAAGAGACCCAGTACTTC. Translation: CASSPTQQETQYF.